These 23 T cell receptor beta chains were sequenced from one sample in a study of cytomegalovirus exposure and HLA in healthy donors. Primers included in the PCR were 60 Vbeta and 13 Jbeta primers. Data came from immunoSEQ multiplex PCR; TCRdb stores just in-frame clones and leaves some out. The repertoire holds some 220,000 clones, around 89% seen once, with 0.9% to 1.1% in the top ten. Sequenced sample: PBMCs. The receptor set was obtained from a young woman in good health and CMV-seronegative.

V gene TRBV7-9 combines with J gene TRBJ2-1; 10 bases align to TRBD2. Trimming at V came to 5 bases and at J to 9 bases, leaving 16 bases not matched to a gene. Germline V gives CDR1 SEHNR, CDR2 FQNEAQ (reference sequence). This CDR3 spans 17 amino acids. The DNA of the CDR3 is TGTGCCAGCAGCCCAAATAGCGGGGGGCTGGTTTTGGGTGAGCAGTTCTTC. Protein product: CASSPNSGGLVLGEQFF. The full variable domain, with the rest looked up from reference TRBV7-9 and TRBJ2-1, is DTGVSQNPRHKITKRGQNVTFRCDPISEHNRLYWYRQTLGQGPEFLTYFQNEAQLEKSRLLSDRFSAERPKGSFSTLEIQRTEQGDSAMYLCASSPNSGGLVLGEQFFGPGTRLTVL.

The chain has TRBV5-6 and TRBJ2-7, with D possibly matching TRBD2 (6 bases). The V gene lost 0 bases and the J gene lost 2 bases, with 12 bases spanning the gap. The germline CDR1 and CDR2 sequences are SGHDT and YYEEEE. This CDR3 region has 15 residues. Here the CDR3 reads CASSLGAGTAYEQYF. The CDR3 bases are TGTGCCAGCAGCTTGGGTGCGGGGACCGCCTACGAGCAGTACTTC. Variable domain in full (rest from reference TRBV5-6 and TRBJ2-7): DAGVTQSPTHLIKTRGQQVTLRCSPKSGHDTVSWYQQALGQGPQFIFQYYEEEERQRGNFPDRFSGHQFPNYSSELNVNALLLGDSALYLCASSLGAGTAYEQYFGPGTRLTVT.

The V and J genes are TRBV4-1 and TRBJ1-6, with D possibly TRBD1 on 5 matching bases. Deletions cut 0 bases from V and 9 bases from J, with 9 bases between. Germline V gene sequence: CDR1 MGHRA, CDR2 YSYEKL. This CDR3 is built from 14 residues. CDR3 sequence reads: CASSQERRGSPLHF. The CDR3, as DNA: TGCGCCAGCAGCCAAGAACGGAGGGGTTCACCCCTCCACTTT.

The chain links TRBV10-1 to TRBJ2-2; D perhaps matches TRBD1 (6 bases). Germline CDR1 is WNHNN and CDR2 is SYGVQD (reference sequence). The V end lost 6 bases, the J end lost 0 bases, and 8 bases lay between the germline ends. CDR3 size: 14 residues. CDR3 sequence reads: CASRQGANTGELFF. The CDR3 DNA follows: TGCGCCAGCAGACAGGGCGCGAACACCGGGGAGCTGTTTTTT.

The CDR3 protein is CASSAGYYGYTF. CDR3 coding DNA: TGTGCCAGCAGTGCAGGTTACTATGGCTACACCTTC. The chain employs TRBV25-1 and TRBJ1-2; D not certain. The CDR3 is 12 residues long. Looked up from germline, CDR1 is MGHDK and CDR2 is SYGVNS. V was cut by 4 bases and J by 3 bases, with 6 bases left in between.

The chain uses TRBV5-1 and TRBJ2-5; TRBD1 matches at 8 bases. CDR3 length: 14 amino acids. Germline-derived CDR1 and CDR2 are SGHRS and YFSETQ. J was trimmed by 4 bases and V by 2 bases; bases with no gene match: 4. Here the CDR3 reads CASSFDRGGETQYF. The DNA of the CDR3 is TGCGCCAGCAGCTTCGACAGGGGAGGAGAGACCCAGTACTTC.

This clone has a single count. This chain joins TRBV5-6 and TRBJ2-7, with 7 bases matching TRBD1. This CDR3 comprises 15 residues. With 0 bases clipped from V and 5 bases from J, the junction kept 8 bases outside the gene matches. Germline CDR1 reads SGHDT; CDR2 reads YYEEEE. CDR3 sequence: CASSLGSYRGNEQYF. The DNA for the CDR3 is TGTGCCAGCAGCTTGGGATCCTACAGGGGAAACGAGCAGTACTTC.

V usage is TRBV7-2 and J usage is TRBJ2-7, with D unclear. The CDR3 loop spans 11 amino acids. The ends were cut back, 7 bases at V and 12 bases at J, with 16 bases in the middle. Germline loops: CDR1 SGHTA, CDR2 FQGNSA. CDR3 DNA: TGTGCCAGCACCTCGGCGGTCGAATGGTACTTC. It is translated as CASTSAVEWYF.

For the CDR3, the DNA is TGCGCCAGCAGCCAAAGGACTAGCGGAGAGACCCAGTACTTC. Translation: CASSQRTSGETQYF. This sequence joins TRBV4-3 and TRBJ2-5; 10 bases align to TRBD2. Trimming cost V 2 bases and J 4 bases; bases outside gene matches: 1. This CDR3 contains 14 residues. Germline CDR1 is LGHNA and CDR2 is YSLEER.

V is TRBV7-8 and J is TRBJ1-2, with 8 bases fitting TRBD1. This CDR3 is 15 amino acids long. Trimming took 1 base from V and 7 from J; bases not matched to a gene: 8. Germline V gives CDR1 SGHVS, CDR2 FQNEAQ. For the CDR3, the DNA is TGTGCCAGCAGCTTAGGGTCGAACAGGGGGAGTGGCTACACCTTC. It codes for CASSLGSNRGSGYTF.

The J gene is TRBJ2-5, the V gene TRBV27, with D possibly TRBD2 on 6 matching bases. The V gene's germline CDR1 is MNHEY and CDR2 SMNVEV (reference sequence). V was cut by 5 bases and J by 6 bases, with 13 bases left in between. This CDR3 contains 13 residues. The chain's CDR3 is CASSLWDSQTQYF. CDR3 DNA sequence: TGTGCCAGCAGTCTATGGGACTCTCAGACCCAGTACTTC.

The V call is TRBV10-2, the J call TRBJ1-5, with a weak D call TRBD1 (6 bases). CDR3 length: 15 residues. V was shortened by 2 bases and J by 0 bases, with 8 bases between the two germline ends. Germline CDR1 is WSHSY and CDR2 is SAAADI. CDR3 sequence: CASSETGYSNQPQHF. The CDR3 region has the DNA TGCGCCAGCAGTGAGACAGGGTATAGCAATCAGCCCCAGCATTTT.

The chain has TRBV2 and TRBJ2-5, with 11 positions matching TRBD2. V shed 4 bases, J shed 0 bases, and the junction held 10 bases outside the gene matches. This CDR3 contains 18 residues. CDR1 is SNHLY and CDR2 is FYNNEI in the germline V gene. The CDR3 DNA reads as TGTGCCAGCAGTGCGAAACTAGCGGGGGAGGCGTACCAAGAGACCCAGTACTTC. It yields the protein CASSAKLAGEAYQETQYF.

This chain uses TRBV5-1 with TRBJ2-7; 7 bases agree with TRBD1. The CDR3 has 14 residues. The germline CDR1 and CDR2 sequences are SGHRS and YFSETQ. The V gene end was trimmed by 7 bases and the J gene end by 3 bases; junction bases not matched to a gene: 10. CDR3 coding DNA: TGCGCCAGCCGACAGGGCCCAACGTACTACGAGCAGTACTTC. Encoded protein: CASRQGPTYYEQYF.

The genes are TRBV30 and TRBJ1-1, with 7 bases identical to TRBD1. Losses at the gene ends were 3 bases for V and 7 bases for J; bases not matched to a gene: 2. The CDR3 covers 11 residues. Germline assignment: CDR1 GTSNPN and CDR2 SVGIG (reference sequence). CDR3 region: CAWRRDSEAFF. Written as DNA, the CDR3 is TGTGCCTGGAGGAGGGACAGTGAAGCTTTCTTT.

The V call is TRBV25-1, the J call TRBJ1-2, with TRBD1 as a possible D gene (5 bases). Trimming shortened V by 1 base and J by 6 bases, and 9 bases separated the two germline ends. The length of the CDR3 is 13 residues. CDR1 MGHDK and CDR2 SYGVNS come from the germline V gene. The CDR3 is CASSEFGANGYTF. CDR3 nucleotide sequence: TGTGCCAGCAGTGAATTTGGGGCGAATGGCTACACCTTC.

This chain connects TRBV10-3 to TRBJ2-3, with 9 bases fitting TRBD1. Looked up from germline, CDR1 is ENHRY and CDR2 is SYGVKD. V was clipped by 5 bases and J by 3 bases; unmatched bases: 6. This CDR3 region has 15 residues. CDR3 DNA sequence: TGTGCCATCAGTACGAAGGGACAGGGTACAGATACGCAGTATTTT. It translates to CAISTKGQGTDTQYF.

As DNA, the CDR3 is TGTGCCAGCAGTTTATCCCCAGCAGGGGCCTCCCCCCACGAGCAGTACTTC. Its translation: CASSLSPAGASPHEQYF. The chain employs TRBV27 and TRBJ2-7; tentatively, D is TRBD1 (6 bases). In germline, CDR1 is MNHEY, CDR2 SMNVEV (reference sequence). The CDR3 totals 17 residues. Trimming left V 0 bases short and J 5 bases short, with 20 bases between.

The chain employs TRBV2 and TRBJ2-3, with TRBD2 matching 7 bases. Per germline, CDR1 SNHLY and CDR2 FYNNEI. The CDR3 is 16 amino acids. V dropped 3 bases and J dropped 2; count of bases not matched to a gene: 8. DNA of the CDR3: TGTGCCAGCAGTGATGGGCGGCTAGCGGTCACAGATACGCAGTATTTT. This translates into CASSDGRLAVTDTQYF.

V and J are TRBV27 and TRBJ1-1; TRBD1 matches 7 bases. V was clipped by 6 bases and J by 5 bases; unmatched bases: 6. The CDR3 totals 13 residues. Germline values: CDR1 MNHEY, CDR2 SMNVEV (reference sequence). The CDR3 loop is CASSRQGWTEAFF. Written as DNA, the CDR3 is TGTGCCAGCAGCCGACAGGGTTGGACTGAAGCTTTCTTT.

The chain carries TRBV7-2 and TRBJ2-5; possible D gene TRBD2, 6 bases. Germline loops: CDR1 SGHTA, CDR2 FQGNSA. This CDR3 has 14 amino acids. V was shortened by 0 bases and J by 5 bases, with 10 bases between the two germline ends. The CDR3 is CASSLARRVETQYF. DNA of the CDR3: TGTGCCAGCAGCTTAGCGCGGAGGGTTGAGACCCAGTACTTC.

The V and J genes are TRBV29-1 and TRBJ1-2, with D uncertain. The CDR3 runs 11 residues. Germline V gene data show CDR1 as SQVTM and CDR2 as ANQGSEA. V dropped 1 base and J dropped 4 bases, with 4 bases sitting between them. The CDR3 DNA reads TGCAGCGTTGAAGGAGGCTATGGCTACACCTTC. Encoded protein: CSVEGGYGYTF.

This sequence joins TRBV27 and TRBJ1-1, with a possible D match to TRBD1 (6 bases). This CDR3 contains 14 residues. Per germline, CDR1 MNHEY and CDR2 SMNVEV (reference sequence). The V end lost 2 bases, the J end lost 1 base, and 8 bases lay between the germline ends. This CDR3 is CASSLGQQNTEAFF. The CDR3 DNA is TGTGCCAGCAGTTTAGGACAGCAGAACACTGAAGCTTTCTTT.